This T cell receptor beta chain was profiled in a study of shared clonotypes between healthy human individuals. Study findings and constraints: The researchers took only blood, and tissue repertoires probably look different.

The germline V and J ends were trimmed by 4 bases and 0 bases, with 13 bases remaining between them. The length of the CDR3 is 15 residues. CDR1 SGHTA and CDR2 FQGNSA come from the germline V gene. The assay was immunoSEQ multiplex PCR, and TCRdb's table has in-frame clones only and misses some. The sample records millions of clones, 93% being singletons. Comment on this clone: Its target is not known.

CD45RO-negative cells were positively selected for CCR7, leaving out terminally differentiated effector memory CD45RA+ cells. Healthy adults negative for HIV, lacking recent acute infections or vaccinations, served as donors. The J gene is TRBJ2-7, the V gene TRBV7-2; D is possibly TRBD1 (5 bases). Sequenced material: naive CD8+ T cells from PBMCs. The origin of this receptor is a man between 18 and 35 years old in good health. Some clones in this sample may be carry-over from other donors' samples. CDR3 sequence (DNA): TGTGCCAGCAGCTACTGGGGCAGGGACTCCTACGAGCAGTACTTC. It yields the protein CASSYWGRDSYEQYF.